Listed here are 26 T cell receptor beta chains from one sample, sequenced in a study of tumor and adjacent non-tumor tissue in lung cancer. No cell sorting was done before RNA was extracted from the tissue. Distant lung tissue was collected more than 3 cm away from the tumor edge. The library came from three nested PCR rounds adapted from ARM-PCR protocols. TCRdb re-called the multiplex PCR reads through MiXCR, storing one row per CDR3 protein. The sample contains 70,000 to 90,000 distinct CDR3 sequences, 80% to 90% of which appear only once. The sequencing input was distant non-tumor lung tissue. The receptors were sampled from a man in his 60s with non-small cell lung cancer.

For this clonotype: The junction departs from the called germline gene at one end, perhaps through a read error. The chain employs TRBV20-1 and TRBJ2-1; D uncertain. The germline gives CDR1 DFQATT, CDR2 SNEGSKA (reference sequence). The CDR3 runs to 12 residues. The DNA for the CDR3 is TGCAATGCTAGAGATCAGAGGAATGAGCAATTCTTC. Protein sequence: CNARDQRNEQFF.

To note about this clonotype: The missing conserved phenylalanine or tryptophan at the end of this CDR3 makes a read error likely. The chain employs TRBV20-1 and TRBJ2-1; 8 nucleotides align to TRBD2. The junction had 6 bases not matched to a gene; V was cut back by 5 bases and J by 0 bases. Germline CDR1 reads DFQATT; CDR2 reads SNEGSKA (reference sequence). This CDR3 has 15 residues. The CDR3 is CSALRLASSYNEQFY. The CDR3 region has the DNA TGCAGTGCTCTGAGACTAGCGAGCTCCTACAATGAGCAGTTCTAC.

Points on this clonotype: Relative to the germline gene, one junction end is altered; a read error may explain this. The J gene is TRBJ2-2, the V gene TRBV11-2; D ambiguous. There are 16 residues in the CDR3. CDR1 and CDR2 (germline): SGHAT, FQNNGV. CDR3 DNA sequence: TGTGCCGGCAGCTTAGTCCCCCAGCGTAGCACCGGGGAGCTGTTTTTT. Protein: CAGSLVPQRSTGELFF. Drawing the rest from reference TRBV11-2 and TRBJ2-2, the complete variable domain is EAGVAQSPRYKIIEKRQSVAFWCNPISGHATLYWYQQILGQGPKLLIQFQNNGVVDDSQLPKDRFSAERLKGVDSTLKIQPAKLEDSAVYLCAGSLVPQRSTGELFFGEGSRLTVL.

Only one count was recorded for this clonotype. The J gene is TRBJ2-7, the V gene TRBV11-1, with D possibly matching TRBD1 (5 bases). Germline values: CDR1 SGHAT, CDR2 FQDESV (reference sequence). Trimming removed 5 bases from V and 8 bases from J, with 16 bases in between. CDR3 length equals 13 residues. In DNA form, the CDR3 reads TGTGCCAGCAGCACGGACAAGCGTGGAAAGCAGTACTTC. It specifies CASSTDKRGKQYF.

About this clonotype: At one of its ends the junction is not consistent with the germline gene, which may arise from a read error. J is TRBJ2-2 and V is TRBV6-6; D is possibly TRBD1 (5 bases). CDR1 MNHNY and CDR2 SVGAGI come from the germline V gene (reference sequence). The CDR3 runs to 16 residues. CDR3 sequence: CAGSEIGELDIGELFF. The CDR3 region has the DNA TGTGCCGGCAGTGAAATTGGGGAATTGGACATCGGGGAGCTGTTTTTT.

This chain links TRBV11-2 with TRBJ2-3; the match to TRBD2 covers 12 bases. CDR3 length equals 14 residues. Germline V gives CDR1 SGHAT, CDR2 FQNNGV. The V segment lost 11 bases and the J segment 4 bases; nucleotides outside the gene matches: 7. The chain's CDR3 is CAGHRLAGADTQYF. In nucleotides, the CDR3 is TGTGCCGGCCACCGACTAGCGGGAGCAGATACGCAGTATTTT.

At least ten counts were recorded for this clonotype. CDR3 coding DNA: TGCAGTTCTCAGGCGGGGGGAGAGACCCAGTACTTC. It is translated as CSSQAGGETQYF. The chain uses TRBV20-1 and TRBJ2-5; 8 nucleotides match TRBD2. The junction had 6 bases not matched to a gene; V was cut back by 8 bases and J by 4 bases. CDR1 and CDR2 from the germline V gene are DFQATT and SNEGSKA (reference sequence). The CDR3 runs to 12 residues.

A note on this clonotype: One end of the junction fails to match germline, which may point to a read error. The chain carries TRBV11-3 and TRBJ2-3; D is perhaps TRBD2 (5 bases). Per germline, CDR1 SGHNT and CDR2 YENEEA. The CDR3 sequence is 16 residues long. In DNA form, the CDR3 reads TGTTCCAGCTGCCCACGCACGCCGAGGGTCACGGATACGCAGTATTTT. Amino acid sequence: CSSCPRTPRVTDTQYF.

Comment on this clonotype: A much larger clone sits a single nucleotide away, making a read error possible. V gene TRBV10-1 combines with J gene TRBJ2-3, with TRBD2 identical over 7 bases. Germline assignment: CDR1 WNHNN and CDR2 SYGVQD (reference sequence). This CDR3 has 13 amino acids. The CDR3 reads CASSGPGGRTQCF. CDR3 DNA sequence: TGCGCCAGCAGTGGACCGGGGGGTCGTACGCAGTGTTTT.

This clonotype was counted a single time. Sequence at one end of the junction differs from germline and may be a read error. V is TRBV11-2 and J is TRBJ2-6; D may be TRBD1 (6 bases). This CDR3 is built from 19 residues. Per germline, CDR1 SGHAT and CDR2 FQNNGV. In DNA form, the CDR3 reads TGTGTCAGCAGCTTAGTTCCAAAGGACAGACCCTCTGGGGTCAACGTCCTGACTTTC. This sequence encodes CVSSLVPKDRPSGVNVLTF.

Details on this clonotype: A much larger clone differs from this one at a single base, so this may be a read error. Likely a read error: the CDR3 ends without its conserved phenylalanine or tryptophan. The chain is built from TRBV28 and TRBJ2-7, with D perhaps TRBD1 or TRBD2 (5 bases each). Germline V gives CDR1 MDHEN, CDR2 SYDVKM. The length of the CDR3 is 14 residues. V gave up 3 bases and J gave up 5 bases, with 14 bases separating them. CDR3 nucleotide sequence: TGTGCCAGCAGTTTGTATCAGGGACGCAACGAGCAGTACTTA. Protein sequence: CASSLYQGRNEQYL.

This clonotype has only one observation. At one of its ends the junction is not consistent with the germline gene, which may arise from a read error. The chain is built from TRBV20-1 and TRBJ1-1; D is unresolved. This CDR3 is built from 14 residues. Germline-derived CDR1 and CDR2 are DFQATT and SNEGSKA (reference sequence). CDR3 DNA sequence: TGCAGTGCTAGAGATATGGGGTCCGCTGGGGAAGCCATCTTT. Protein: CSARDMGSAGEAIF.

Turning to this clonotype: Given a much more abundant clone one base away, this may be a read error. The chain uses TRBV7-9 and TRBJ2-7; no clear D. Germline lookup yields CDR1 SEHNR and CDR2 FQNEAQ (reference sequence). There are 13 residues in the CDR3. This CDR3 is CASCLASDGGKYF. The CDR3 DNA reads as TGTGCCAGCTGCTTAGCCAGTGACGGTGGCAAATACTTC.

This clonotype came up a few times. This rearrangement joins TRBV4-3 to TRBJ2-7; 9 bases map to TRBD1. The V gene's germline CDR1 is LGHNA and CDR2 YSLEER. This CDR3 contains 17 residues. The V gene end was trimmed by 9 bases and the J gene end by 2 bases; junction bases not matched to a gene: 17. The CDR3 DNA reads as TGCGCCAGTAGGCAAGGAATCAGGACAGGGGCCGCCTACGAGCAGTACTTC. Translating gives CASRQGIRTGAAYEQYF.

Details on this clonotype: No conserved phenylalanine or tryptophan is present at the end of the CDR3, so a read error is the likely explanation. V and J are TRBV11-2 and TRBJ2-5; 7 bases fit TRBD1. This CDR3 has 14 amino acids. The germline CDR1 and CDR2 sequences are SGHAT and FQNNGV. The CDR3 DNA is TGTGCCTGCAGCTCCGGACAGGTTCTGGAGAGCCAGTACCTC. Its protein product is CACSSGQVLESQYL.

With respect to this clonotype: Sequence at one end of the junction differs from germline and may be a read error. V and J are TRBV11-2 and TRBJ1-6; unclear D gene. Germline V CDR1 and CDR2: SGHAT, FQNNGV. The CDR3 runs to 15 residues. The CDR3 region has the DNA TGTGCAAGCAGCTTAGGAGGGTACAATAATTCACCCATCCACTTT. Its translation: CASSLGGYNNSPIHF.

Of note for this clonotype: This likely comes from a read error, as the CDR3 has no conserved phenylalanine or tryptophan at its end. The rearrangement joins TRBV6-4 to TRBJ2-1, with TRBD2 identical over 7 bases. Germline CDR1 and CDR2: MRHNA and SNTAGT. The CDR3 contains 15 residues. The CDR3 sequence: CSSSETSRESNEQFI. In DNA form, the CDR3 reads TGTTCCAGCAGTGAGACTAGCAGGGAGAGTAATGAGCAGTTCATC.

About this clonotype itself: One end of the junction is discordant with germline, which a read error may explain. The rearrangement links TRBV11-2 to TRBJ1-2; 9 positions agree with TRBD1. This CDR3 spans 17 amino acids. Germline CDR1 reads SGHAT; CDR2 reads FQNNGV. In DNA, the CDR3 is TGTGCTAGCAGCTCCGCGGCGGGACAGGGCTTCAACTATGGCTACACCTTC. Translating it yields CASSSAAGQGFNYGYTF.

In the case of this clonotype: A clone one base away is much larger, so this may be a read error. The V and J genes are TRBV5-1 and TRBJ1-6; TRBD1 matches 9 bases. Germline V gene data show CDR1 as SGHRS and CDR2 as YFSETQ. The CDR3 covers 15 residues. Here the CDR3 reads CASKTGGVDNSPIHF. The DNA for the CDR3 is TGCGCCAGCAAAACAGGGGGCGTCGATAATTCACCCATCCACTTT.

Remarks on this clonotype: The CDR3 end shows no conserved phenylalanine or tryptophan, and so a read error is likely. The chain links TRBV29-1 to TRBJ1-2, with TRBD1 identical over 10 bases. Trimming took 8 bases from V and 4 from J; bases not matched to a gene: 7. The germline CDR1 and CDR2 sequences are SQVTM and ANQGSEA. This CDR3 spans 13 amino acids. The CDR3 nucleotides are TGCAGCATTCGACAGGGGGCTAGCTATGGCTACACCTTG. This translates into CSIRQGASYGYTL.

To note about this clonotype: Sequence at one end of the junction differs from germline and may be a read error. V gene TRBV11-2 combines with J gene TRBJ2-2, with a possible D match to TRBD1 (5 bases). Germline lookup yields CDR1 SGHAT and CDR2 FQNNGV. The CDR3 has 15 residues. Here the CDR3 DNA reads TGTCCCAGCAGCTTCAGTGGGGCCGTGACCGGGGAGCTGTTTTTT. This codes for CPSSFSGAVTGELFF.

V gene TRBV6-6 combines with J gene TRBJ2-5, with 7 bases aligning to TRBD2. Trimming at V came to 8 bases and at J to 4 bases, leaving 10 bases not matched to a gene. CDR3 length: 14 amino acids. CDR1 and CDR2 from the germline V gene are MNHNY and SVGAGI (reference sequence). This CDR3 reads CASLSGGRRETQYF. The CDR3, as DNA: TGTGCCAGCCTCTCGGGGGGAAGGAGAGAGACCCAGTACTTC.

On this clonotype itself: One end of the junction does not line up with germline, which may come from a read error. The chain combines TRBV4-2 with TRBJ1-1, with D possibly being TRBD1 (6 bases). The germline V gene has CDR1 LGHNA and CDR2 YNFKEQ. The CDR3 has 16 amino acids. In DNA, the CDR3 is TGTGCCAACAGCCAAGATCCCGTACAGGGAGACACTGAAGCTTTCTTT. It is translated as CANSQDPVQGDTEAFF.

A remark on this clonotype: The junction shows a germline mismatch at one end, possibly a read error. The chain couples TRBV6-2 or TRBV6-3 to TRBJ2-5; TRBD1 might be the D (6 bases). Per germline, CDR1 MNHEY and CDR2 SVGEGT. The length of the CDR3 is 17 residues. Here the CDR3 reads CASNYRVGGAGEDTQYF. CDR3 sequence (DNA): TGTGCCAGCAATTACAGGGTAGGGGGAGCAGGGGAAGATACCCAGTACTTC.

Points on this clonotype: The junction departs from germline at one end; a sequencing error may be responsible. The genes are TRBV10-2 and TRBJ1-1, with 9 positions matching TRBD1. The CDR3 loop spans 15 amino acids. Germline lookup yields CDR1 WSHSY and CDR2 SAAADI. CDR3 in DNA: TGTGCCAGCAGTGTCGAGACAGGGGGAAAGGGAGAAGCTTTCTTT. This gives the protein CASSVETGGKGEAFF.

A note on this clonotype: At one end, the junction sequence differs from germline, possibly due to a read error. The chain couples TRBV12-3 or TRBV12-4 to TRBJ1-6; D perhaps matches TRBD1 (5 bases). CDR3 size: 12 residues. The CDR3 region has the DNA TGTGCCAGCAGCAATACAGGTTCATCCCTCCACTTT. This gives the protein CASSNTGSSLHF.